This T cell receptor (beta chain) appears in the sequencing data of a study of cytomegalovirus exposure and HLA in healthy donors. This clone was seen more than once but under ten times. Losses at the gene ends were 6 bases for V and 0 bases for J; bases not matched to a gene: 7. The germline V gene encodes CDR1 SNHLY and CDR2 FYNNEI. This CDR3 is built from 15 residues. Researchers ran the PCR with 60 Vbeta and 13 Jbeta primers. Generated by immunoSEQ multiplex PCR, the TCRdb table keeps only in-frame clones and is missing some. The table has around 300,000 clones, 72% seen once; the top ten hold 2% to 2.5%.

The source of this sequence is a female donor in good health and CMV-seronegative. Specimen: PBMCs. The chain is built from TRBV2 and TRBJ2-7, with TRBD1 matching 8 bases. CDR3 region: CASRPTGVTSYEQYF. As DNA, the CDR3 is TGTGCCAGCAGACCGACAGGGGTTACCTCCTACGAGCAGTACTTC. Full variable domain (rest looked up from reference TRBV2 and TRBJ2-7): EPEVTQTPSHQVTQMGQEVILRCVPISNHLYFYWYRQILGQKVEFLVSFYNNEISEKSEIFDDQFSVERPDGSNFTLKIRSTKLEDSAMYFCASRPTGVTSYEQYFGPGTRLTVT.